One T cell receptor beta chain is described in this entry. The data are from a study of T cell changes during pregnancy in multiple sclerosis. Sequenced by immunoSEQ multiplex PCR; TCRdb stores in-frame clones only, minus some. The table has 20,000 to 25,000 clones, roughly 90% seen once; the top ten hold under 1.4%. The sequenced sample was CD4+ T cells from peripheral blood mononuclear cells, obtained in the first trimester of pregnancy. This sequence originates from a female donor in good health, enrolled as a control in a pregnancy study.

CDR3 nucleotides: TGTGCCAGTAGTATAAGGCGGGGGGGCACAGATACGCAGTATTTT. Translation: CASSIRRGGTDTQYF. The chain links TRBV19 to TRBJ2-3; 8 bases match TRBD2. The CDR3 length is 15 residues. Per germline, CDR1 LNHDA and CDR2 SQIVND (reference sequence). Trimming removed 2 bases from V and 1 base from J; junction bases left unmatched: 2.